The table lists the clone carrying this T cell receptor (beta chain) with many counts. Every patient was untreated before thyroid surgery. TCRdb called clones again from the PCR reads with MiXCR. The sample comprises 30,000 to 40,000 clones, 15% of which are singletons, and about 20% rests with the top ten. The CDR3 runs to 16 residues. Germline V gives CDR1 SGHNT, CDR2 YENEEA. Trimming cost V 2 bases and J 1 base, with 14 bases left between them. This sample stems from a study of metastatic and nonmetastatic thyroid tumors. Study information: Across peripheral blood and tumor or nodule tissue samples taken from malignant and benign thyroid patients, the repertoires were compared with one another.

The specimen was blood. V gene TRBV11-3 combines with J gene TRBJ2-5; D is possibly TRBD1 or TRBD2 (6 bases each). The source of this sequence is a male donor with papillary thyroid cancer or a benign thyroid nodule (not recorded which). Some clones in this sample may be carry-over from other donors' samples. CDR3 region: CASSLSGGGLQETQYF. The CDR3 DNA sequence: TGTGCCAGCAGCTTATCCGGGGGCGGTCTCCAAGAGACCCAGTACTTC. The whole variable domain, remainder taken from reference TRBV11-3 and TRBJ2-5, is EAGVVQSPRYKIIEKKQPVAFWCNPISGHNTLYWYLQNLGQGPELLIRYENEEAVDDSQLPKDRFSAERLKGVDSTLKIQPAELGDSAVYLCASSLSGGGLQETQYFGPGTRLLVL.